The T cell receptor (beta chain) under discussion was sequenced for a study of Graves' ophthalmopathy and Graves' hyperthyroidism. In this sample, this clonotype turned up many times. The V gene's germline CDR1 is KGHDR and CDR2 SFDVKD. This CDR3 has 17 amino acids. V shed 0 bases and J shed 2 bases, with 12 bases lying between them. RNA served as the template for amplifying TCR beta CDR3 regions. The first-round RT-PCR employed HTBI primers together with the Qiagen OneStep RT-PCR kit. A multiplex PCR was then performed as the second round. A single record per CDR3 protein comes from TCRdb applying MiXCR to the multiplex PCR reads. The data contain 500,000 to 700,000 distinct CDR3 sequences, about 40% of them singletons.

The V gene is TRBV24-1, the J gene TRBJ2-2, with D maybe TRBD2 (5 bases). This receptor was identified in an adult man with Graves' hyperthyroidism. Sequenced: peripheral blood or thyroid tissue (not recorded which). CDR3 sequence reads: CATSDLIGDLNTGELFF. The CDR3 region has the DNA TGTGCCACCAGTGATTTGATCGGGGATCTAAACACCGGGGAGCTGTTTTTT.